The T cell receptor beta chain described here comes from a study of T cells expressing NK-cell markers. Overall study: From sorted CD3+CD56+NKG2C+, CD3+CD56+NKG2C- and CD3+CD56-NKG2C+ T cells came the TCR beta repertoires. One of eight sequenced donors was HCMV-seronegative; the other seven were seropositive. Findings of the study overall: Evidence did not settle whether expanded NKG2C+ T cell clones targeted HCMV.

For TCR beta, cDNA was produced by 5'RACE template switching with UMIs. TCRdb re-called the 5' RACE reads; one entry per CDR3 protein, DNA not given. Its clone listing holds about 460,000 distinct CDR3 sequences. CDR1 is KGHDR, CDR2 SFDVKD, per germline. The length of the CDR3 is 13 residues. Notes on this clonotype: Its cognate antigen is unknown.

The sample was blood T cells: a sorted CD56 or NKG2C T cell subset, CD4+ or CD8+ T cells, or bulk PBMC T cells (not recorded which). This chain links TRBV24-1 with TRBJ2-7. The receptor comes from a woman aged 45-65 years in good health. CDR3: CATSDLLGYEQYF.